This TCR beta chain derives from a study of cytomegalovirus exposure and HLA in healthy donors. General study points: Across donors, most TCRs were seen rarely, yet some public ones were widespread. The classifier, whose performance was assessed in both the original and validation cohorts, reportedly diagnosed cytomegalovirus status with high specificity and sensitivity.

Sequencing used immunoSEQ multiplex PCR; TCRdb keeps in-frame clones, though not all of them. The table lists roughly 80,000 clones, 85% to 95% of them singletons, with approximately 0.7% in the top ten. As for this clone: What it recognizes is unknown.

The clonotype was recovered from a man younger than 35 in good health and CMV-seronegative. What was sequenced was PBMCs.

CDR3 region: CASSSRTGSGFF. In nucleotides, the CDR3 is TGTGCCAGCAGCTCAAGGACTGGTTCGGGGTTCTTT. The chain employs TRBV7-2 and TRBJ1-1; D gene uncertain. The V gene lost 4 bases and the J gene lost 14 bases, with 17 bases spanning the gap. CDR1 is SGHTA and CDR2 is FQGNSA in the germline V gene. The length of the CDR3 is 12 residues.